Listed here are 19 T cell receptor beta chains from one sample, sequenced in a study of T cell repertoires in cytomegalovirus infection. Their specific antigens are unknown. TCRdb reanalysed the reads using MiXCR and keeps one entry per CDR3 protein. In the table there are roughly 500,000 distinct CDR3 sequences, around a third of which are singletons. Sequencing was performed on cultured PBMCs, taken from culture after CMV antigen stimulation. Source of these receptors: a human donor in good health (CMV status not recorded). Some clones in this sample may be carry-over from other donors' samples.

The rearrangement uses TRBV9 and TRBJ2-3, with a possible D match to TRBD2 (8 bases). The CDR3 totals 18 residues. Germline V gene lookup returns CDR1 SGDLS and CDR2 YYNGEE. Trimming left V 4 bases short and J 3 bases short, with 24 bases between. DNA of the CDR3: TGTGCCAGCAGCTTCCGGGACAGAAGCGGGAGTAAGACAGATACGCAGTATTTT. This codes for CASSFRDRSGSKTDTQYF.

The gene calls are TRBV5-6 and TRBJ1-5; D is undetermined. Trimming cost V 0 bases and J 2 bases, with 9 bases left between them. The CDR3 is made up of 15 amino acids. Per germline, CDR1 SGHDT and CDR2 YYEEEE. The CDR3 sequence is CASSLATPGNQPQHF. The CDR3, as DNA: TGTGCCAGCAGCTTGGCGACACCGGGCAATCAGCCCCAGCATTTT.

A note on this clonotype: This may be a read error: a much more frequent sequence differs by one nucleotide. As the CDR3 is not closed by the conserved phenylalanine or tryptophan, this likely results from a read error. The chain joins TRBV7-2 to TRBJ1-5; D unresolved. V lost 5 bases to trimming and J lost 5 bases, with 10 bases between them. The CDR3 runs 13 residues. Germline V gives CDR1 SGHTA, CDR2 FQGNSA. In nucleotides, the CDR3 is TGTGCCAGCAGCACCCAGGAGTATCAGCCCCAGCATTGT. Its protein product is CASSTQEYQPQHC.

CDR3 nucleotide sequence: TGCGCCAGCAGCCAAGGGACAGAATTTATGAATTCACCCCTCCACTTT. As protein: CASSQGTEFMNSPLHF. The V call is TRBV4-3, the J call TRBJ1-6; D perhaps matches TRBD1 (6 bases). With 1 base removed from V and 7 bases from J, the gap between germline ends came to 14 bases. Germline lookup yields CDR1 LGHNA and CDR2 YSLEER. The CDR3 has 16 amino acids.

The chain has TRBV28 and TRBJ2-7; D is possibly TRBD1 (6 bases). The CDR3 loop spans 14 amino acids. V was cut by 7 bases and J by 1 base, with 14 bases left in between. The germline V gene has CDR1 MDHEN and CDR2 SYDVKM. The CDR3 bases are TGTGCCAGCACGAGACAGGCTGGTTCCTACGAGCAGTACTTC. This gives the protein CASTRQAGSYEQYF. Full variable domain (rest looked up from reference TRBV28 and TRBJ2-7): DVKVTQSSRYLVKRTGEKVFLECVQDMDHENMFWYRQDPGLGLRLIYFSYDVKMKEKGDIPEGYSVSREKKERFSLILESASTNQTSMYLCASTRQAGSYEQYFGPGTRLTVT.

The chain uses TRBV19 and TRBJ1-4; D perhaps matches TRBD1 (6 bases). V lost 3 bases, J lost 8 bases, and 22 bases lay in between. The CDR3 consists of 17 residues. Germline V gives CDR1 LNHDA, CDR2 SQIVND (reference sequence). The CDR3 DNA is TGTGCCAGTAGTATCCTACAGGGAACTCTCATGAGCGAAAAACTGTTTTTT. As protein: CASSILQGTLMSEKLFF.

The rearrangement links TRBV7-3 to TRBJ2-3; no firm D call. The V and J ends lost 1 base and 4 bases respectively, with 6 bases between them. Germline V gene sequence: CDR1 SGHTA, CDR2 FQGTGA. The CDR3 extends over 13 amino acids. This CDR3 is CASSLNTADTQYF. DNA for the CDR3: TGTGCCAGCAGCTTAAATACGGCAGATACGCAGTATTTT.

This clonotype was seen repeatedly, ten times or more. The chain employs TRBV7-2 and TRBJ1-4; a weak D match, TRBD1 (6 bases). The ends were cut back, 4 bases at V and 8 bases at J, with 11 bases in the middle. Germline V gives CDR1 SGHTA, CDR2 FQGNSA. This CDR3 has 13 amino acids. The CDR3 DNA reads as TGTGCCAGCAGCTCAGGGCAGGGGGAAAAACTGTTTTTT. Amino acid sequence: CASSSGQGEKLFF.

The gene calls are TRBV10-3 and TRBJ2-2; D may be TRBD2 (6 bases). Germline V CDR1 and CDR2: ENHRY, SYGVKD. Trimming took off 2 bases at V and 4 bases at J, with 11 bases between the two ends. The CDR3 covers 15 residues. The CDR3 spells CAISEAGRVTGELFF. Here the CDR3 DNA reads TGTGCCATCAGTGAGGCGGGACGGGTCACCGGGGAGCTGTTTTTT.

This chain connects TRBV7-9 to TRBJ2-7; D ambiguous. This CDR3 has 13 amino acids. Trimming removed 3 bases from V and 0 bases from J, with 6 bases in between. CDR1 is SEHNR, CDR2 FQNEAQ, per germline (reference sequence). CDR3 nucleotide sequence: TGTGCCAGCAGCTTGTTTCCCTCCTACGAGCAGTACGTC. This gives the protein CASSLFPSYEQYV.

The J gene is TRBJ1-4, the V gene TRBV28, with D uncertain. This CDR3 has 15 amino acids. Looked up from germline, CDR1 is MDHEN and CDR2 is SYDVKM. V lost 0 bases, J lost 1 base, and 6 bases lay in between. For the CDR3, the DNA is TGTGCCAGCAGTTTATGGTACGGAACTAATGAAAAACTGTTTTTT. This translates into CASSLWYGTNEKLFF.

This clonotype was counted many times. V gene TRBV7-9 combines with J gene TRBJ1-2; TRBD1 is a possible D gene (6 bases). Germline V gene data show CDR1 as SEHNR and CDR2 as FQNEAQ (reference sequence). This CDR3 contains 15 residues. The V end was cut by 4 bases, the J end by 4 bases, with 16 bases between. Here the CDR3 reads CASSSVRGGAYGYTF. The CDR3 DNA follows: TGTGCCAGCAGCTCCGTTCGGGGGGGCGCCTATGGCTACACCTTC.

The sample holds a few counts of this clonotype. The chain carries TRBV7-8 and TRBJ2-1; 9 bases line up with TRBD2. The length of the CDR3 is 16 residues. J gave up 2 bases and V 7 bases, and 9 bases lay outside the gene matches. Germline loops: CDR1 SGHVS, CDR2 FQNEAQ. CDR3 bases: TGTGCCAGCACCCTTCCGAGACTAGCGGCCTACAATGAGCAGTTCTTC. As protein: CASTLPRLAAYNEQFF.

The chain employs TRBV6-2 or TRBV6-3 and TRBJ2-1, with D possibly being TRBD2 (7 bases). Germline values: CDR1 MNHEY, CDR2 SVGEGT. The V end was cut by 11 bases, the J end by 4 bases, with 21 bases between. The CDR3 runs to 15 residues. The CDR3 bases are TGTGCCGGGGCTCGAGGGGGACTAAAATACAATGAGCAGTTCTTC. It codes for CAGARGGLKYNEQFF.

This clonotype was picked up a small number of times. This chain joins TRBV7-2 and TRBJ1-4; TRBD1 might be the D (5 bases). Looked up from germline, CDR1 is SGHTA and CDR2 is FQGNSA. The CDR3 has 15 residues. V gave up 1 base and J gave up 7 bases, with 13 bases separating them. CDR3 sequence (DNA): TGTGCCAGCAGCTTAGTCCAGACAGAGGGTGAAAAACTGTTTTTT. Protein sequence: CASSLVQTEGEKLFF.

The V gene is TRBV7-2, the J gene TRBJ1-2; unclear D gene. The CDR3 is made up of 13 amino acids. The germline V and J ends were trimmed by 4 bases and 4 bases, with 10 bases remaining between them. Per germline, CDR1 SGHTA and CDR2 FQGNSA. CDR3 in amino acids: CASSSSGRYGYTF. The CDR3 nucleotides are TGTGCCAGCAGCTCTAGCGGTCGCTATGGCTACACCTTC.

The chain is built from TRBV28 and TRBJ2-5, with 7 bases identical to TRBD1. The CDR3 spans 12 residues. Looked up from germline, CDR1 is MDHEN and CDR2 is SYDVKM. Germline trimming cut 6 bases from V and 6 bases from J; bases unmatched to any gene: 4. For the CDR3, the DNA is TGTGCCAGCAGCCGGGACAGAAAGACCCAGTACTTC. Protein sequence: CASSRDRKTQYF.

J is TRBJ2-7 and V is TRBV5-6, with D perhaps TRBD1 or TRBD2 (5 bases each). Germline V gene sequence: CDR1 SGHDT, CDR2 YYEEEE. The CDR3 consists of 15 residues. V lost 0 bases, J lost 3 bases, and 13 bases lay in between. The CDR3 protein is CASSLAGTGIYEQYF. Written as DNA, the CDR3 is TGTGCCAGCAGCTTGGCCGGGACGGGGATCTACGAGCAGTACTTC.

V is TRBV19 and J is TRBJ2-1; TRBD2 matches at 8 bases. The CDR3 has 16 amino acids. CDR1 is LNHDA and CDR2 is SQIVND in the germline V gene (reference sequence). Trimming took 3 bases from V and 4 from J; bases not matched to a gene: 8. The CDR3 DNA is TGTGCCAGTAGTATTCCAGCGGGGGATGGATACAATGAGCAGTTCTTC. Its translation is CASSIPAGDGYNEQFF. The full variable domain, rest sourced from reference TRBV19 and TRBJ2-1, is DGGITQSPKYLFRKEGQNVTLSCEQNLNHDAMYWYRQDPGQGLRLIYYSQIVNDFQKGDIAEGYSVSREKKESFPLTVTSAQKNPTAFYLCASSIPAGDGYNEQFFGPGTRLTVL.